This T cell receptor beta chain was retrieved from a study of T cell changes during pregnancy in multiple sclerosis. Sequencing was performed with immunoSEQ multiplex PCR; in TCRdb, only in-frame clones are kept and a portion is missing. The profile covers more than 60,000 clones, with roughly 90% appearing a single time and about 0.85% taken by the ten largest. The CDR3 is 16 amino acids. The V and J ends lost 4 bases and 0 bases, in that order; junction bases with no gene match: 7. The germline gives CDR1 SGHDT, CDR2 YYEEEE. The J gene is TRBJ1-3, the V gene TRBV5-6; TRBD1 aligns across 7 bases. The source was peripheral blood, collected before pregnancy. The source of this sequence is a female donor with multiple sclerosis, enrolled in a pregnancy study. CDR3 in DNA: TGTGCCAGCAGCACCAGGGGGTTCCTCTCTGGAAACACCATATATTTT. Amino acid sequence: CASSTRGFLSGNTIYF.